The 3 T cell receptor beta chains below come from one sample, sequenced in a study of shared clonotypes between healthy human individuals. Method: immunoSEQ multiplex PCR; TCRdb's copy keeps in-frame clones and lacks some. The sample has 500,000 to 650,000 clones, around 78% seen once. Sequenced sample: PBMCs. The receptors originated from a woman between 40 and 50 years old in good health. Some clones in this sample may be carry-over from other donors' samples.

This clone was counted between two and nine times. V and J are TRBV28 and TRBJ2-1; 11 bases map to TRBD2. Germline loops: CDR1 MDHEN, CDR2 SYDVKM. CDR3 length: 17 residues. V lost 3 bases, J lost 2 bases, and 6 bases stayed unmatched. The CDR3 sequence: CASSFRLAGGPYNEQFF. CDR3 nucleotide sequence: TGTGCCAGCAGTTTCCGGCTAGCGGGAGGCCCCTACAATGAGCAGTTCTTC.

The V gene is TRBV7-8, the J gene TRBJ2-2; a weak D match, TRBD1 (6 bases). Between the trimmed V and J ends, which lost 7 bases and 4 bases, there was a span of 10 bases. Germline V gene lookup returns CDR1 SGHVS and CDR2 FQNEAQ. The CDR3 loop spans 13 amino acids. The CDR3 loop is CASNIGGTGELFF. DNA for the CDR3: TGTGCCAGCAACATAGGGGGCACCGGGGAGCTGTTTTTT.

This clone was detected only a few times. V and J are TRBV6-1 and TRBJ1-2; D uncertain. CDR3 length equals 14 residues. In germline, CDR1 is MNHNS, CDR2 SASEGT. Trimming pared 4 bases from V and 4 bases from J, leaving 13 bases between. In DNA form, the CDR3 reads TGTGCCAGCAGTGGCCGGGTGGAGGCCTATGGCTACACCTTC. Translation: CASSGRVEAYGYTF.